The rows below give T cell receptor beta chains drawn from one sample of a study of neoadjuvant anti-PD-1 for oral cavity cancer. Clones were read by immunoSEQ multiplex PCR, and TCRdb kept only the in-frame ones, dropping some. The data contain about 68,000 clones, approximately 84% of them singletons. Here the sequenced sample was PBMCs, taken after nivolumab (anti-PD-1) treatment. The receptor source for this set is a person aged 35 to 85 with oral cavity squamous cell carcinoma. The CDR3 runs from the conserved cysteine through the conserved F or W. A D gene is named only where the DNA matches it firmly. Size tells how often a clone was seen (once, few, many) or the class of an expanded clone, and some rows leave it out.

len: 16; j_gene: TRBJ2-2; v_gene: TRBV7-2; d_gene: TRBD1; abundance: NA; CDR3nt: TGTGCCAGCAGCTTAATCGCAGGGGGCCAAAACGGGGAGCTGTTTTTT; CDR3aa: CASSLIAGGQNGELFF
len: 14; j_gene: TRBJ2-1; v_gene: TRBV6-1; d_gene: TRBD1; abundance: NA; CDR3nt: TGTGCCAGCAGTCTATCGGGACAGGGAACTGAGCAGTTCTTC; CDR3aa: CASSLSGQGTEQFF
len: 14; j_gene: TRBJ1-2; v_gene: TRBV6-5; d_gene: NA; abundance: NA; CDR3nt: TGTGCCAGCAGTTACTCGTCGGCTAACTATGGCTACACCTTC; CDR3aa: CASSYSSANYGYTF
len: 11; j_gene: TRBJ2-7; v_gene: TRBV19; d_gene: NA; abundance: NA; CDR3nt: TGTGCCAGTAGTAAGGAGTACGAGCAGTACTTC; CDR3aa: CASSKEYEQYF
len: 16; j_gene: TRBJ2-7; v_gene: TRBV15; d_gene: TRBD2; abundance: NA; CDR3nt: TGTGCCACCAGCAGACCCCCTGGGGCGGGAGGAGTCGAGCAGTACTTC; CDR3aa: CATSRPPGAGGVEQYF
len: 16; j_gene: TRBJ2-6; v_gene: TRBV7-9; d_gene: NA; abundance: NA; CDR3nt: TGTGCCAGCAGCTCTGGGGAGTTCTCTGGGGCCAACGTCCTGACTTTC; CDR3aa: CASSSGEFSGANVLTF
len: 10; j_gene: TRBJ2-7; v_gene: TRBV2; d_gene: NA; abundance: NA; CDR3nt: TGTGCCAGCAGCTACTACGAGCAGTACTTC; CDR3aa: CASSYYEQYF
len: 14; j_gene: TRBJ1-1; v_gene: TRBV5-1; d_gene: TRBD1; abundance: NA; CDR3nt: TGCGCCAGCAGCTTAGGACAGGTTTTTTCTGAAGCTTTCTTT; CDR3aa: CASSLGQVFSEAFF
len: 16; j_gene: TRBJ2-6; v_gene: TRBV19; d_gene: NA; abundance: NA; CDR3nt: TGTGCCAGTAGTATAGGGAGTACCTCTGGGGCCAACGTCCTGACTTTC; CDR3aa: CASSIGSTSGANVLTF
len: 12; j_gene: TRBJ2-7; v_gene: TRBV10-3; d_gene: NA; abundance: NA; CDR3nt: TGTGCCATCGAGGGGTCAGCCGACGAGCAGTACTTC; CDR3aa: CAIEGSADEQYF
len: 16; j_gene: TRBJ2-1; v_gene: TRBV6-5; d_gene: TRBD1; abundance: few; CDR3nt: TGTGCCAGCAGTTACAACAGGGGGCACACCTACAATGAGCAGTTCTTC; CDR3aa: CASSYNRGHTYNEQFF
len: 14; j_gene: TRBJ2-2; v_gene: TRBV5-1; d_gene: NA; abundance: NA; CDR3nt: TGCGCCAGCAGCTTGGCACCCCGAACCGGGGAGCTGTTTTTT; CDR3aa: CASSLAPRTGELFF
len: 14; j_gene: TRBJ1-1; v_gene: TRBV9; d_gene: TRBD1; abundance: NA; CDR3nt: TGTGCCAGCAGCGCTGACAGGGTGAACACTGAAGCTTTCTTT; CDR3aa: CASSADRVNTEAFF
len: 14; j_gene: TRBJ2-1; v_gene: TRBV7-9; d_gene: TRBD2; abundance: NA; CDR3nt: TGTGCCAGCAACGGACTAGACGAGTACAATGAGCAGTTCTTC; CDR3aa: CASNGLDEYNEQFF
len: 16; j_gene: TRBJ2-2; v_gene: TRBV7-6; d_gene: NA; abundance: NA; CDR3nt: TGTGCCAGCAGCGAACGGGATAGAGGGGAGACCGGGGAGCTGTTTTTT; CDR3aa: CASSERDRGETGELFF
len: 13; j_gene: TRBJ1-2; v_gene: TRBV27; d_gene: TRBD1; abundance: NA; CDR3nt: TGTGCCAGCAGTTTCCTCGACAGGGGAGACTACACCTTC; CDR3aa: CASSFLDRGDYTF
len: 14; j_gene: TRBJ2-5; v_gene: TRBV7-9; d_gene: NA; abundance: NA; CDR3nt: TGTGCCAGCAGCTTAAGACAGCTTCAAGAGACCCAGTACTTC; CDR3aa: CASSLRQLQETQYF
len: 16; j_gene: TRBJ2-3; v_gene: TRBV2; d_gene: TRBD2; abundance: NA; CDR3nt: TGTGCCAGCAGTGAACTGGCGGGAGTGAGCACAGATACGCAGTATTTT; CDR3aa: CASSELAGVSTDTQYF
len: 15; j_gene: TRBJ2-1; v_gene: TRBV14; d_gene: TRBD2; abundance: NA; CDR3nt: TGTGCCAGCAGTCAAGCGGGAGGGGTAATTAATGAGCAGTTCTTC; CDR3aa: CASSQAGGVINEQFF
len: 14; j_gene: TRBJ2-4; v_gene: TRBV5-1; d_gene: NA; abundance: NA; CDR3nt: TGCGCCAGCAGCTTGGTAGGGCAGTGGAACATTCAGTACTTC; CDR3aa: CASSLVGQWNIQYF
len: 11; j_gene: TRBJ2-5; v_gene: TRBV20-1; d_gene: NA; abundance: NA; CDR3nt: TGCAGTGCTAGCCGGCAAGAGACCCAGTACTTC; CDR3aa: CSASRQETQYF
len: 14; j_gene: TRBJ1-1; v_gene: TRBV5-4; d_gene: TRBD1; abundance: once; CDR3nt: TGTGCCAGCATCGGGGACAGGGGAGGAACTGAAGCTTTCTTT; CDR3aa: CASIGDRGGTEAFF
len: 12; j_gene: TRBJ1-4; v_gene: TRBV30; d_gene: NA; abundance: few; CDR3nt: TGTGCCTGGAGTTTTATCGGTGAAAAACTGTTTTTT; CDR3aa: CAWSFIGEKLFF
len: 10; j_gene: TRBJ1-2; v_gene: TRBV5-1; d_gene: NA; abundance: NA; CDR3nt: TGCGCCAGCAGCTTGTCAAAATACACCTTC; CDR3aa: CASSLSKYTF
len: 17; j_gene: TRBJ1-4; v_gene: TRBV27; d_gene: NA; abundance: NA; CDR3nt: TGTGCCAGCAGTCCCCTCTCCCACACGGGACCCAATGAAAAACTGTTTTTT; CDR3aa: CASSPLSHTGPNEKLFF
len: 16; j_gene: TRBJ2-3; v_gene: TRBV5-1; d_gene: TRBD1; abundance: NA; CDR3nt: TGCGCCAGCAGCCCCTCCGGGACAGCCTCCACAGATACGCAGTATTTT; CDR3aa: CASSPSGTASTDTQYF
len: 16; j_gene: TRBJ2-7; v_gene: TRBV9; d_gene: TRBD2; abundance: NA; CDR3nt: TGTGCCAGCAGCGTAGGAGCTAGCGGGGGAGTTTACGAGCAGTACTTC; CDR3aa: CASSVGASGGVYEQYF
len: 11; j_gene: TRBJ2-1; v_gene: TRBV20-1; d_gene: NA; abundance: NA; CDR3nt: TGCAGTGCTAATTTTAGGGGAAAGCAGTTCTTC; CDR3aa: CSANFRGKQFF
len: 12; j_gene: TRBJ2-7; v_gene: TRBV6-1; d_gene: TRBD2; abundance: NA; CDR3nt: TGTGCCAGCCTAGCGGGAATCTACGAGCAGTACTTC; CDR3aa: CASLAGIYEQYF
len: 12; j_gene: TRBJ2-7; v_gene: TRBV6-1; d_gene: NA; abundance: few; CDR3nt: TGTGCCAGCAGTGAATGGACCTACGAGCAGTACTTC; CDR3aa: CASSEWTYEQYF
len: 13; j_gene: TRBJ1-1; v_gene: TRBV9; d_gene: NA; abundance: NA; CDR3nt: TGTGCCAGCAGCGTACAGGGGAACACTGAAGCTTTCTTT; CDR3aa: CASSVQGNTEAFF
len: 14; j_gene: TRBJ2-7; v_gene: TRBV7-8; d_gene: TRBD1; abundance: few; CDR3nt: TGTGCCAGCAGCCTGTCCTCAGGGGGCGCCGAGCAGTACTTC; CDR3aa: CASSLSSGGAEQYF
len: 15; j_gene: TRBJ1-2; v_gene: TRBV5-4; d_gene: TRBD1; abundance: few; CDR3nt: TGTGCCAGCAGCTCCTTCACAGGGGCGGACTATGGCTACACCTTC; CDR3aa: CASSSFTGADYGYTF
len: 13; j_gene: TRBJ2-4; v_gene: TRBV6-1; d_gene: NA; abundance: NA; CDR3nt: TGTGCCAGCATAGGAGGTGGCAAAAACATTCAGTACTTC; CDR3aa: CASIGGGKNIQYF
len: 17; j_gene: TRBJ1-2; v_gene: TRBV4-1; d_gene: NA; abundance: NA; CDR3nt: TGCGCCAGCAGCCGCATCCCCGACAGACTTCCAGCGGATGGCTACACCTTC; CDR3aa: CASSRIPDRLPADGYTF
len: 18; j_gene: TRBJ2-2; v_gene: TRBV7-3; d_gene: TRBD2; abundance: NA; CDR3nt: TGTGCCAGCAGCCCGGGACTAGCGGGAGAAGTAGGCACCGGGGAGCTGTTTTTT; CDR3aa: CASSPGLAGEVGTGELFF
len: 15; j_gene: TRBJ2-7; v_gene: TRBV5-1; d_gene: NA; abundance: NA; CDR3nt: TGCGCCAGCAGCTTGAGCGGACTCGGTACCTACGAGCAGTACTTC; CDR3aa: CASSLSGLGTYEQYF
len: 16; j_gene: TRBJ1-1; v_gene: TRBV4-2; d_gene: TRBD1; abundance: NA; CDR3nt: TGTGCCAGCAGACGACAGGGGGTACCCCCGAACACTGAAGCTTTCTTT; CDR3aa: CASRRQGVPPNTEAFF
len: 13; j_gene: TRBJ1-2; v_gene: TRBV16; d_gene: NA; abundance: NA; CDR3nt: TGTGCCAGCAGCCGGGCTCAGGACTATGGCTACACCTTC; CDR3aa: CASSRAQDYGYTF
len: 16; j_gene: TRBJ2-3; v_gene: TRBV9; d_gene: TRBD2; abundance: NA; CDR3nt: TGTGCCAGCAGCGCTCAGACTAGCGGGAGTTCAGATACGCAGTATTTT; CDR3aa: CASSAQTSGSSDTQYF
len: 14; j_gene: TRBJ2-5; v_gene: TRBV2; d_gene: TRBD1; abundance: NA; CDR3nt: TGTGCCAGCACTGGACAGGGCTCTTCCGAGACCCAGTACTTC; CDR3aa: CASTGQGSSETQYF
len: 15; j_gene: TRBJ2-1; v_gene: TRBV7-3; d_gene: TRBD2; abundance: once; CDR3nt: TGTGCCAGCAGCTTAGCGGGAGGGGCCTACAATGAGCAGTTCTTC; CDR3aa: CASSLAGGAYNEQFF
len: 13; j_gene: TRBJ1-1; v_gene: TRBV10-1; d_gene: NA; abundance: NA; CDR3nt: TGCGCCAGCAGTGCAAACGGGAACACTGAAGCTTTCTTT; CDR3aa: CASSANGNTEAFF
len: 17; j_gene: TRBJ2-1; v_gene: TRBV15; d_gene: TRBD2; abundance: NA; CDR3nt: TGTGCCACCAGCAGTGGACTAGCGGGGACCTCCTACAATGAGCAGTTCTTC; CDR3aa: CATSSGLAGTSYNEQFF
len: 17; j_gene: TRBJ2-7; v_gene: TRBV25-1; d_gene: TRBD2; abundance: NA; CDR3nt: TGTGCCAGCATACTCCTCACTAGCGGGAGGGAGGTGGAAGGGCAGTACTTC; CDR3aa: CASILLTSGREVEGQYF
len: 14; j_gene: TRBJ2-2; v_gene: TRBV7-2; d_gene: TRBD1; abundance: NA; CDR3nt: TGTGCCAGCAGCTTGACAGGGCCGGCCGGGGAGCTGTTTTTT; CDR3aa: CASSLTGPAGELFF